Each of the 28 T cell receptor beta chains below was sequenced from the same sample in a study of blood T cell repertoires in COVID-19. Clones were read by immunoSEQ multiplex PCR, and TCRdb kept only the in-frame ones, dropping some. The top ten clones hold 6.7% of a sample with 180,000 or so clones, about 89% of them seen once. Sequenced input: peripheral blood. These receptor sequences come from a man in his forties with acute or convalescent COVID-19.

With regard to this clone: The sample holds other DNA sequences that translate to the same CDR3. The CDR3 here is CASSPGQNTGELFF. In DNA form, the CDR3 reads TGCGCCAGCAGCCCCGGACAGAACACCGGGGAGCTGTTTTTT. This rearrangement joins TRBV5-1 to TRBJ2-2; D might be TRBD1 (5 bases). Trimming cost V 4 bases and J 1 base, with 8 bases left between them. The length of the CDR3 is 14 residues. Per germline, CDR1 SGHRS and CDR2 YFSETQ.

This chain uses TRBV14 with TRBJ1-1; D is possibly TRBD1 (5 bases). The V end lost 4 bases, the J end lost 0 bases, and 15 bases lay between the germline ends. This CDR3 has 16 amino acids. Per germline, CDR1 SGHDN and CDR2 FVKESK. CDR3 sequence (DNA): TGTGCCAGCAGCCCTTTCGGGGGAGGGATGAACACTGAAGCTTTCTTT. It specifies CASSPFGGGMNTEAFF.

This clone has only a few counts. The chain uses TRBV7-2 and TRBJ2-7; possibly TRBD1 for D (6 bases). The germline V gene encodes CDR1 SGHTA and CDR2 FQGNSA. V gave up 4 bases and J gave up 6 bases, with 19 bases separating them. The CDR3 length is 15 residues. The CDR3: CASSSGTLSRGEQYF. The CDR3 nucleotides read TGTGCCAGCAGCTCTGGGACACTTTCTAGAGGCGAGCAGTACTTC.

This clone came up once. The rearrangement joins TRBV23-1 to TRBJ1-2; possible D gene TRBD1, 6 bases. TRBV23-1 carries the ORF label, with uncertain function. Between the trimmed V and J ends, which lost 7 bases and 1 base, there was a span of 13 bases. There are 14 residues in the CDR3. CDR3 region: CASNDSGVNYGYTF. Written as DNA, the CDR3 is TGCGCCAGCAACGATTCAGGGGTTAACTATGGCTACACCTTC.

This chain links TRBV18 with TRBJ1-4; D perhaps matches TRBD1 (5 bases). The CDR3 spans 16 residues. Germline CDR1 reads KGHSH; CDR2 reads LQKENI. Trimming stripped 3 bases from V and 0 bases from J, with 11 bases between. The CDR3 spells CASSPEQDTTNEKLFF. As DNA, the CDR3 is TGTGCCAGCTCACCGGAACAGGACACAACTAATGAAAAACTGTTTTTT.

This chain uses TRBV11-3 with TRBJ2-5; D possibly corresponds to TRBD1 (5 bases). The CDR3 is 15 amino acids. The V gene's germline CDR1 is SGHNT and CDR2 YENEEA. V shed 1 base and J shed 1 base, with 10 bases lying between them. CDR3: CASSLGRQSQETQYF. CDR3 in DNA: TGTGCCAGCAGCTTAGGACGACAGAGCCAAGAGACCCAGTACTTC.

This chain connects TRBV24-1 to TRBJ2-2; tentatively, D is TRBD1 (6 bases). Trimming pared 0 bases from V and 5 bases from J, leaving 9 bases between. CDR3 length: 15 amino acids. Per the germline V gene, CDR1 is KGHDR and CDR2 is SFDVKD. In DNA, the CDR3 is TGTGCCACCAGTGATTTGACAGGGTTGACCGGGGAGCTGTTTTTT. It is translated as CATSDLTGLTGELFF.

V is TRBV15 and J is TRBJ1-3, with a weak D call TRBD1 (5 bases). Germline values: CDR1 LNHNV, CDR2 YYDKDF (reference sequence). With 0 bases removed from V and 3 bases from J, the gap between germline ends came to 6 bases. The CDR3 extends over 14 amino acids. The CDR3 DNA sequence: TGTGCCACCAGCAGAGATAGGGGTGGAAACACCATATATTTT. Its translation: CATSRDRGGNTIYF.

CDR3 sequence (DNA): TGTGCCAGAAGCTTGAACCTCGAAACGGGAGATGAAGCTTTCTTT. Translation gives CARSLNLETGDEAFF. The chain carries TRBV5-3 and TRBJ1-1; no clear D. TRBV5-3 is classed as an ORF, of uncertain function. The CDR3 is made up of 15 amino acids. V was shortened by 1 base and J by 7 bases, with 17 bases between the two germline ends.

The chain combines TRBV4-1 with TRBJ1-4; 7 nucleotides align to TRBD1. Germline trimming cut 6 bases from V and 8 bases from J; bases unmatched to any gene: 9. Per the germline V gene, CDR1 is MGHRA and CDR2 is YSYEKL. This CDR3 is built from 14 residues. Here the CDR3 reads CASRRQGTGEKLFF. The CDR3, as DNA: TGCGCCAGCAGACGACAGGGTACAGGAGAAAAACTGTTTTTT.

The chain has TRBV7-2 and TRBJ2-1; 7 bases align to TRBD2. J gave up 3 bases and V 5 bases, and 7 bases lay outside the gene matches. The CDR3 is 15 amino acids. The V gene's germline CDR1 is SGHTA and CDR2 FQGNSA. CDR3 bases: TGTGCCAGCAGCAAAACCGGGACTAACTACAATGAGCAGTTCTTC. Protein product: CASSKTGTNYNEQFF.

The genes are TRBV9 and TRBJ2-7, with TRBD2 matching 8 bases. Germline CDR1 and CDR2: SGDLS and YYNGEE. This CDR3 has 14 amino acids. The V and J ends lost 4 bases and 2 bases, in that order; junction bases with no gene match: 5. Written as DNA, the CDR3 is TGTGCCAGCAGCCCTCACGGGGGGGCCTACGAGCAGTACTTC. Residues: CASSPHGGAYEQYF. The complete variable domain, with remaining parts taken from reference TRBV9 and TRBJ2-7, reads DSGVTQTPKHLITATGQRVTLRCSPRSGDLSVYWYQQSLDQGLQFLIQYYNGEERAKGNILERFSAQQFPDLHSELNLSSLELGDSALYFCASSPHGGAYEQYFGPGTRLTVT.

This clone was observed a few times. One junction end does not reproduce the germline sequence, and a read error may be involved. The chain carries TRBV30 and TRBJ1-6; no clear D. The germline V gene has CDR1 GTSNPN and CDR2 SVGIG (reference sequence). The CDR3 has 16 residues. In nucleotides, the CDR3 is TGTGCCTGGAGGGAGATTCATAAAGCCTATGATTCACCCCTCCACTTT. The encoded protein is CAWREIHKAYDSPLHF.

The chain combines TRBV9 with TRBJ2-2; weak D call: TRBD1 (5 bases). Trimming removed 2 bases from V and 2 bases from J, with 7 bases in between. The CDR3 sequence is 14 residues long. Germline CDR1 reads SGDLS; CDR2 reads YYNGEE. Written as DNA, the CDR3 is TGTGCCAGCAGCGTTCAGGGTAACACCGGGGAGCTGTTTTTT. This encodes CASSVQGNTGELFF.

This chain connects TRBV5-1 to TRBJ1-4; 9 bases align to TRBD1. V shed 4 bases and J 7 bases; nucleotides not matched to a gene: 5. Germline V gives CDR1 SGHRS, CDR2 YFSETQ. The CDR3 spans 14 residues. The CDR3: CASSLGQGTEKLFF. The CDR3 coding sequence is TGCGCCAGCAGCCTTGGACAGGGGACTGAAAAACTGTTTTTT.

V gene TRBV30 combines with J gene TRBJ2-3; TRBD2 agrees at 13 bases. The germline gives CDR1 GTSNPN, CDR2 SVGIG (reference sequence). There are 15 residues in the CDR3. The J segment lost 3 bases and the V segment lost 5 bases, leaving 5 bases of the junction unmatched. For the CDR3, the DNA is TGTGCCTGGCACTCGGGACTAGCGGGGACAGATACGCAGTATTTT. This translates into CAWHSGLAGTDTQYF.

The DNA of the CDR3 is TGCGCCAGCAGCCCCCGAGGGGCTAGCGGATACACAGATACGCAGTATTTT. It encodes CASSPRGASGYTDTQYF. The chain recombines TRBV5-1 with TRBJ2-3; 7 bases agree with TRBD2. Losses at the gene ends were 4 bases for V and 2 bases for J; bases not matched to a gene: 13. The CDR3 loop spans 17 amino acids. Germline V lookup: CDR1 SGHRS, CDR2 YFSETQ.

The CDR3 protein is CASREVEKNIQYF. CDR3 nucleotide sequence: TGTGCCAGCAGGGAGGTAGAGAAAAACATTCAGTACTTC. The chain has TRBV27 and TRBJ2-4; possibly TRBD2 for D (5 bases). From germline, CDR1 is MNHEY and CDR2 SMNVEV (reference sequence). The CDR3 spans 13 residues. The V gene lost 6 bases and the J gene lost 4 bases, with 10 bases spanning the gap.

V and J are TRBV6-2 or TRBV6-3 and TRBJ2-5; 9 bases map to TRBD2. Germline V gene data show CDR1 as MNHEY and CDR2 as SVGEGT. The CDR3 contains 14 residues. V trimming: 2 bases; J trimming: 6 bases; junction bases outside the gene matches: 4. The CDR3 region has the DNA TGTGCCAGCAGTTACGGGACTAGCATTAAGACCCAGTACTTC. Translated, it gives CASSYGTSIKTQYF.

This clone has only a few counts. The chain links TRBV6-5 to TRBJ1-1; 10 positions match TRBD1. Unmatched junction bases numbered 1, after V lost 8 bases and J lost 1 base. The CDR3 spans 13 residues. The V gene's germline CDR1 is MNHEY and CDR2 SVGAGI. CDR3 sequence (DNA): TGTGCCAGCGGACAGGGGGGGAACACTGAAGCTTTCTTT. It codes for CASGQGGNTEAFF.

DNA for the CDR3: TGTGCCAGCAGCCAAGGGTCTATGGTCCCCGAGCAGTACTTC. Translated, it gives CASSQGSMVPEQYF. The chain has TRBV3-1 (or the pseudogene TRBV3-2) and TRBJ2-7, with no clear D. Germline V gene data show CDR1 as LGHDT and CDR2 as YNNKEL (reference sequence). CDR3 size: 14 residues. V lost 1 base and J lost 6, with 13 bases in between.

The chain combines TRBV6-1 with TRBJ1-3; D unclear. CDR1 is MNHNS and CDR2 is SASEGT in the germline V gene. Trimming left V 7 bases short and J 0 bases short, with 4 bases between. The CDR3 is 12 amino acids. DNA of the CDR3: TGTGCCAGCACACTCTCTGGAAACACCATATATTTT. Its protein is CASTLSGNTIYF.

This chain connects TRBV5-1 to TRBJ1-1; a weak D match, TRBD1 (6 bases). Looked up from germline, CDR1 is SGHRS and CDR2 is YFSETQ. Trimming shortened V by 0 bases and J by 6 bases, and 12 bases separated the two germline ends. The length of the CDR3 is 14 residues. The CDR3 nucleotides are TGCGCCAGCAGCTTGGGCAGGGCAGGGGCTGAAGCTTTCTTT. Amino acids: CASSLGRAGAEAFF.

J is TRBJ2-7 and V is TRBV27; 9 nucleotides agree with TRBD1. Germline CDR1 reads MNHEY; CDR2 reads SMNVEV (reference sequence). The CDR3 is 13 amino acids. The ends lost 3 bases at V and 6 bases at J; junction bases unmatched: 3. The CDR3: CASSFGQGPEQYF. The CDR3 DNA is TGTGCCAGCAGTTTCGGACAGGGGCCCGAGCAGTACTTC.

The chain is built from TRBV14 and TRBJ2-1, with 10 nucleotides matching TRBD1. CDR3 length: 17 amino acids. V lost 0 bases and J lost 8; bases outside the gene matches: 10. Germline lookup yields CDR1 SGHDN and CDR2 FVKESK. This CDR3 is CASSQDFWDRGVDEQFF. The CDR3 DNA follows: TGTGCCAGCAGCCAAGATTTCTGGGACAGGGGAGTGGATGAGCAGTTCTTC. The entire variable domain, with the rest obtained from reference TRBV14 and TRBJ2-1, is as follows: EAGVTQFPSHSVIEKGQTVTLRCDPISGHDNLYWYRRVMGKEIKFLLHFVKESKQDESGMPNNRFLAERTGGTYSTLKVQPAELEDSGVYFCASSQDFWDRGVDEQFFGPGTRLTVL.

The chain recombines TRBV11-2 with TRBJ1-3, with 10 bases lining up with TRBD1. Germline assignment: CDR1 SGHAT and CDR2 FQNNGV. The ends lost 5 bases at V and 4 bases at J; junction bases unmatched: 11. The CDR3 spans 17 residues. For the CDR3, the DNA is TGTGCCAGCAGCCCTCTCGGGACAGGGGAGGCGGGAAACACCATATATTTT. Its protein product is CASSPLGTGEAGNTIYF.

This rearrangement joins TRBV27 to TRBJ2-1, with a possible D match to TRBD2 (5 bases). There are 17 residues in the CDR3. The germline V and J ends were trimmed by 0 bases and 4 bases, with 16 bases remaining between them. From germline, CDR1 is MNHEY and CDR2 SMNVEV (reference sequence). CDR3 sequence: CASSLSAGVLSYNEQFF. The CDR3 region has the DNA TGTGCCAGCAGTTTATCGGCCGGGGTCCTTTCGTACAATGAGCAGTTCTTC.

The DNA of the CDR3 is TGTGCCAGCAGCCTTGGTGGTCCGGGGATCTACGAGCAGTACTTC. It codes for CASSLGGPGIYEQYF. The V gene is TRBV6-2 or TRBV6-3, the J gene TRBJ2-7; weak D call: TRBD2 (5 bases). The germline CDR1 and CDR2 sequences are MNHEY and SVGEGT. The V end lost 6 bases, the J end lost 3 bases, and 18 bases lay between the germline ends. This CDR3 has 15 residues.